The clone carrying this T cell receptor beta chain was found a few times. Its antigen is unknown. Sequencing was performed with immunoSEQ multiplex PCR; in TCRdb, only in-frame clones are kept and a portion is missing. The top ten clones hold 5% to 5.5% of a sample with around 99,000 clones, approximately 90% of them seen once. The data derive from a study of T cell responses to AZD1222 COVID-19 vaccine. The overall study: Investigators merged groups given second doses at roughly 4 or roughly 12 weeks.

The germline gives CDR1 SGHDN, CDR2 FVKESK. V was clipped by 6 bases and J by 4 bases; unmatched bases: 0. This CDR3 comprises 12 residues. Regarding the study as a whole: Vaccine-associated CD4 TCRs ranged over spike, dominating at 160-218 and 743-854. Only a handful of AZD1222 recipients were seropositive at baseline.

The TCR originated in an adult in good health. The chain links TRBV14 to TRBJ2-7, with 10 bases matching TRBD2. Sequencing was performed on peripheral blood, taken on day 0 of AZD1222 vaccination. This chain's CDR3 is CASRAGGYEQYF. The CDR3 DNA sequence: TGTGCCAGCAGAGCGGGGGGGTACGAGCAGTACTTC.